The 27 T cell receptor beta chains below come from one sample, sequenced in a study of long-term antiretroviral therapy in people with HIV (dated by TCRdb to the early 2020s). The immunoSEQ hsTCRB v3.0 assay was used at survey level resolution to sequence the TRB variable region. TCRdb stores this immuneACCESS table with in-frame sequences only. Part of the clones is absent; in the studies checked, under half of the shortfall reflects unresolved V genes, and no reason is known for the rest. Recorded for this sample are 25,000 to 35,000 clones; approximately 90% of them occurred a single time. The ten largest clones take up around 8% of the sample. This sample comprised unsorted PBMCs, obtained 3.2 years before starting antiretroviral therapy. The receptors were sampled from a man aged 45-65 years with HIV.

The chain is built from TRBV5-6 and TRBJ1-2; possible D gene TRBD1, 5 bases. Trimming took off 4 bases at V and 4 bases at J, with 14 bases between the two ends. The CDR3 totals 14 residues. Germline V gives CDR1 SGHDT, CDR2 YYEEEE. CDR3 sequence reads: CASSGRDRGYGYTF. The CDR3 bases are TGTGCCAGCAGCGGCCGGGACCGTGGCTATGGCTACACCTTC.

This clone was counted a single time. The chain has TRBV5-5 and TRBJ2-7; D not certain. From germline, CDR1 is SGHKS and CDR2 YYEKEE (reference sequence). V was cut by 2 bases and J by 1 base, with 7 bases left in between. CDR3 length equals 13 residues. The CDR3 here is CASSFGQSYEQYF. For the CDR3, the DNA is TGTGCCAGCAGCTTCGGGCAGTCCTACGAGCAGTACTTC. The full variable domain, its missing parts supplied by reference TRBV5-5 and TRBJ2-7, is DAGVTQSPTHLIKTRGQQVTLRCSPISGHKSVSWYQQVLGQGPQFIFQYYEKEERGRGNFPDRFSARQFPNYSSELNVNALLLGDSALYLCASSFGQSYEQYFGPGTRLTVT.

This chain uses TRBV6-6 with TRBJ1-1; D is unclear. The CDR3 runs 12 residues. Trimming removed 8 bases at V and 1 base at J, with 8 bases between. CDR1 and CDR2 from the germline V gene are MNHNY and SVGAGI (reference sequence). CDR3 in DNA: TGTGCCAGCTCGTCAACGAACACTGAAGCTTTCTTT. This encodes CASSSTNTEAFF.

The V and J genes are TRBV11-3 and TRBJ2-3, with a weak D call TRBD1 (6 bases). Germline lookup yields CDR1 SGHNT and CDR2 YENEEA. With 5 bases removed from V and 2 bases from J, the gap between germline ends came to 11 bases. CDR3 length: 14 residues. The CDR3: CASSQQGYTDTQYF. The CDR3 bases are TGTGCCAGCAGCCAACAGGGTTACACAGATACGCAGTATTTT.

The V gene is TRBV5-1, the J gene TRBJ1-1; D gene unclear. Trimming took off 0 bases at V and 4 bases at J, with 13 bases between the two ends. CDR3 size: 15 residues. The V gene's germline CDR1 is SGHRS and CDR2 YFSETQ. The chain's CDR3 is CASSLAGITGTEAFF. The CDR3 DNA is TGCGCCAGCAGCTTGGCCGGGATAACTGGCACTGAAGCTTTCTTT.

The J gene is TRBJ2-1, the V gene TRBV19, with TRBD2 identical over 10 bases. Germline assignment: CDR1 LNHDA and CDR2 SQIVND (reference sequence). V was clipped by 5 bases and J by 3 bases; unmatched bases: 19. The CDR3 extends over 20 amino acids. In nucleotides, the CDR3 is TGTGCCAGTAGTGATAGATCTAGCGGGAGTTCAATGACTTTCTACAATGAGCAGTTCTTC. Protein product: CASSDRSSGSSMTFYNEQFF.

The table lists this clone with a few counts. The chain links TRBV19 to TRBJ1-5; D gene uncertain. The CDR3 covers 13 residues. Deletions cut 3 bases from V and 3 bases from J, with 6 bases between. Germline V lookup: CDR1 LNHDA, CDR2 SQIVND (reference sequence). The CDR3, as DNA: TGTGCCAGTAGTATGGACGCCAATCAGCCCCAGCATTTT. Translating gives CASSMDANQPQHF. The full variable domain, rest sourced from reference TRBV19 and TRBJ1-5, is DGGITQSPKYLFRKEGQNVTLSCEQNLNHDAMYWYRQDPGQGLRLIYYSQIVNDFQKGDIAEGYSVSREKKESFPLTVTSAQKNPTAFYLCASSMDANQPQHFGDGTRLSIL.

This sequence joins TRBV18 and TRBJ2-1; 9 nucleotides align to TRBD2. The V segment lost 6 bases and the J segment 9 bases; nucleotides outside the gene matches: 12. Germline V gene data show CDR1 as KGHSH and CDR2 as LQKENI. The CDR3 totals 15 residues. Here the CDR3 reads CASSPELAGMVEQFF. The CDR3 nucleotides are TGTGCCAGCTCCCCCGAGCTAGCGGGAATGGTTGAGCAGTTCTTC.

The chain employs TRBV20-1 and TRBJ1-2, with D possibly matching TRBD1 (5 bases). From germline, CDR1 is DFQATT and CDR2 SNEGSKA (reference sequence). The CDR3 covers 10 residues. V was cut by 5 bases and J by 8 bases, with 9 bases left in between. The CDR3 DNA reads TGCAGTGCTTCAGGGTACGGCTACACCTTC. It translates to CSASGYGYTF.

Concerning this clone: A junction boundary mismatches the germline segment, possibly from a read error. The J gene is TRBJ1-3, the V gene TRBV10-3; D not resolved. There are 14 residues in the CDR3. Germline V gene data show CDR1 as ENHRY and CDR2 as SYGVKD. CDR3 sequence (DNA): TGTGCCATCAGTGAGTCCCCCTCTAGAAACACCATATATTTT. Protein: CAISESPSRNTIYF.

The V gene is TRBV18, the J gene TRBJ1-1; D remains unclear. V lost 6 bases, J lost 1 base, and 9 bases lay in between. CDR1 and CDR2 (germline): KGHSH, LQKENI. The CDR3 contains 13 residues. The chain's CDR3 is CASSPPGNTEAFF. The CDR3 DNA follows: TGTGCCAGCTCCCCGCCGGGGAACACTGAAGCTTTCTTT.

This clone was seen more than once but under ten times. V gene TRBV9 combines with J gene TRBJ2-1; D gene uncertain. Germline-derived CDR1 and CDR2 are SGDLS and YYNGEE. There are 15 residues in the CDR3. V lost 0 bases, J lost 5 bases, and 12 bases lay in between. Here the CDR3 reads CASSVDLHANNEQFF. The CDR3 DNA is TGTGCCAGCAGCGTAGATCTTCACGCGAACAATGAGCAGTTCTTC.

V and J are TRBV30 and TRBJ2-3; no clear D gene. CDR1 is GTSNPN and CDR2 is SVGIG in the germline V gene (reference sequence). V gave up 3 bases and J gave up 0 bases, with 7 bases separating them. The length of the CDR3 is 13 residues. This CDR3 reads CAWRASSTDTQYF. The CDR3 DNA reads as TGTGCCTGGAGAGCTAGTAGCACAGATACGCAGTATTTT.

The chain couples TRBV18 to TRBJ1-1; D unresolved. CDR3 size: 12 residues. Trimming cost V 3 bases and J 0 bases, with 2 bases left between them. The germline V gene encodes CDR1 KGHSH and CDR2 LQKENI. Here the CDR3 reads CASSPLNTEAFF. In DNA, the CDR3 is TGTGCCAGCTCACCCTTGAACACTGAAGCTTTCTTT.

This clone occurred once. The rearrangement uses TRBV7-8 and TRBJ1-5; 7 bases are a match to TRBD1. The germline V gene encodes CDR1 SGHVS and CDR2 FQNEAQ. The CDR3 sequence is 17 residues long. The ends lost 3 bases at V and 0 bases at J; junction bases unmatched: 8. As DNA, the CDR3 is TGTGCCAGCAGCTTGAACCGAAGACAGGGTAGCAATCAGCCCCAGCATTTT. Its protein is CASSLNRRQGSNQPQHF.

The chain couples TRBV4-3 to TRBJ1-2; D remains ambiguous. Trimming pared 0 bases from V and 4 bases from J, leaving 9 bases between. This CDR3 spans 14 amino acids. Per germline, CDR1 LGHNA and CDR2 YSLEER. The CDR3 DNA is TGCGCCAGCAGCCAAGACTCGCACATCTATGGCTACACCTTC. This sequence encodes CASSQDSHIYGYTF.

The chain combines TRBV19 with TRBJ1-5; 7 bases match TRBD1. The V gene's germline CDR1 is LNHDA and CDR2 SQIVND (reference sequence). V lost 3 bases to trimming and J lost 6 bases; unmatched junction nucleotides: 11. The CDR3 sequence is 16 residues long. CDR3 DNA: TGTGCCAGTAGTATTCGGGAGGGGGCGATGATTCAGCCCCAGCATTTT. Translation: CASSIREGAMIQPQHF. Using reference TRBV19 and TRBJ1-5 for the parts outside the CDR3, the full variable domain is DGGITQSPKYLFRKEGQNVTLSCEQNLNHDAMYWYRQDPGQGLRLIYYSQIVNDFQKGDIAEGYSVSREKKESFPLTVTSAQKNPTAFYLCASSIREGAMIQPQHFGDGTRLSIL.

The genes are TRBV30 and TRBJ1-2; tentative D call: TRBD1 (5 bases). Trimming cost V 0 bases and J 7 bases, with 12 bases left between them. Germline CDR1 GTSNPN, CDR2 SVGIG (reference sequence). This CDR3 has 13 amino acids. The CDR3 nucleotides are TGTGCCTGGAGTGTTGCGCAGGGTGGTGGCTACACCTTC. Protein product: CAWSVAQGGGYTF.

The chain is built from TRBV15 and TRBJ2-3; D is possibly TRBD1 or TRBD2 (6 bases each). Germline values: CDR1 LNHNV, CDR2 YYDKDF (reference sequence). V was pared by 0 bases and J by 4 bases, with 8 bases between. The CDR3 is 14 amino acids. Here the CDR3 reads CATSRDRGADTQYF. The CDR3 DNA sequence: TGTGCCACCAGCAGAGATAGGGGGGCAGATACGCAGTATTTT.

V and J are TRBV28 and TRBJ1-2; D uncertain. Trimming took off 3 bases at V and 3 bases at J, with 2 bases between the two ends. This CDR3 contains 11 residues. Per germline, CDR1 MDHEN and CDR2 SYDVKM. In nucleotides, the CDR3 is TGTGCCAGCAGTTTGGACTATGGCTACACCTTC. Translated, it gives CASSLDYGYTF.

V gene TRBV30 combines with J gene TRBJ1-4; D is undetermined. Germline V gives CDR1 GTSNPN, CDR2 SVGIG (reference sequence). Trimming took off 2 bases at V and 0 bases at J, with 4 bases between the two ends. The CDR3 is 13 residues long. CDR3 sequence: CAWSSSTNEKLFF. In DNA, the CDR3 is TGTGCCTGGAGTAGTTCAACTAATGAAAAACTGTTTTTT.

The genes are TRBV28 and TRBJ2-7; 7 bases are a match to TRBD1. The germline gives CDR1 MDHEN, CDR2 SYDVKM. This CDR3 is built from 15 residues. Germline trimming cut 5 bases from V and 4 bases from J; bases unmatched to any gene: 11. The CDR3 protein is CASSRTGLGPYEQYF. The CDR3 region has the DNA TGTGCCAGCAGTCGGACAGGTCTGGGACCTTACGAGCAGTACTTC.

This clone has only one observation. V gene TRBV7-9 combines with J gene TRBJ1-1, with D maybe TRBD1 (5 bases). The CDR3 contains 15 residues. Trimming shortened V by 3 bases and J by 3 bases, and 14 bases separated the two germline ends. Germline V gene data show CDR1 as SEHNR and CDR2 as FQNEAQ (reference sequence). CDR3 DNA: TGTGCCAGCAGCTTTGGAGGGGTTCGGGACACTGAAGCTTTCTTT. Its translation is CASSFGGVRDTEAFF.

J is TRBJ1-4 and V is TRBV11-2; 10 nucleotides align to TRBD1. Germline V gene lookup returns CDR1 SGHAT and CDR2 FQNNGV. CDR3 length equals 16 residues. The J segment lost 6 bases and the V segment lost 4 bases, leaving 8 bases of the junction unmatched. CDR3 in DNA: TGTGCCAGCAGCTGGGAGACCGGGACAGGGGATGAAAAACTGTTTTTT. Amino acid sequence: CASSWETGTGDEKLFF.

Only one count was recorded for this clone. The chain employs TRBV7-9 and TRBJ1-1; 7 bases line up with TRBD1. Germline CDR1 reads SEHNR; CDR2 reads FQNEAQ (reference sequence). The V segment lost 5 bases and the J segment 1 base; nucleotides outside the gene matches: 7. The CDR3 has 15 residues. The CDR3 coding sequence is TGTGCCAGCAGCCCAGGGGACAGATGGAACACTGAAGCTTTCTTT. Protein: CASSPGDRWNTEAFF.

The CDR3 sequence: CASSAPRSGSTGELFF. The CDR3 DNA reads TGCGCCAGCAGCGCGCCTCGTTCAGGGAGCACCGGGGAGCTGTTTTTT. The rearrangement joins TRBV5-1 to TRBJ2-2; either TRBD1 or TRBD2 may supply D (5 bases each). CDR1 SGHRS and CDR2 YFSETQ come from the germline V gene. Trimming shortened V by 4 bases and J by 4 bases, and 17 bases separated the two germline ends. The CDR3 totals 16 residues. Combining the CDR3 with reference TRBV5-1 and TRBJ2-2 gives the whole variable domain KAGVTQTPRYLIKTRGQQVTLSCSPISGHRSVSWYQQTPGQGLQFLFEYFSETQRNKGNFPGRFSGRQFSNSRSEMNVSTLELGDSALYLCASSAPRSGSTGELFFGEGSRLTVL.

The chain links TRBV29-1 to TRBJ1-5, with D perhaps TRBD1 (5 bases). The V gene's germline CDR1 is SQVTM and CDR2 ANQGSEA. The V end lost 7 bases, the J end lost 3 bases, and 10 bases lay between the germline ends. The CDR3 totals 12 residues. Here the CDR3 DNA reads TGCAGCGGCGGACACGCCAATCAGCCCCAGCATTTT. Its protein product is CSGGHANQPQHF.